This T cell receptor (beta chain) was sequenced in a study of shared clonotypes between healthy human individuals. Data came from immunoSEQ multiplex PCR; TCRdb stores just in-frame clones and leaves some out. The sample consists of 2 million to 3 million clones, approximately 93% of them appearing once. V was shortened by 5 bases and J by 1 base, with 15 bases between the two germline ends. CDR1 is SGHRS, CDR2 YFSETQ, per germline. The CDR3 consists of 16 residues. The sequence derives from a man younger than 30 in good health. Some clones in this sample may be carry-over from other donors' samples. The V and J genes are TRBV5-1 and TRBJ2-2; tentative D call: TRBD1 (5 bases). Sequencing used naive CD4+ T cells from PBMCs. Subset in this sample: CD45RA+ positively selected. CDR3 loop: CASSPTADRNTGELFF. CDR3 bases: TGCGCCAGCAGTCCTACTGCCGACAGGAACACCGGGGAGCTGTTTTTT.